This passage covers 24 T cell receptor beta chains from one sample sequenced in a study of shared clonotypes between healthy human individuals. Some clones are missing from TCRdb's copy, which holds only in-frame ones; the method was immunoSEQ multiplex PCR. The data show some 980,000 clones, approximately 80% seen once. Material for sequencing was memory CD4+ T cells sorted from blood. Subset given: CD45RA-negative fraction. Receptors were obtained from a man younger than 35 in good health.

The V gene is TRBV6-5, the J gene TRBJ2-7, with D unclear. V was cut by 5 bases and J by 2 bases, with 16 bases left in between. The CDR3 extends over 15 amino acids. CDR1 and CDR2 from the germline V gene are MNHEY and SVGAGI. In DNA form, the CDR3 reads TGTGCCAGCAGTGGAGTCTCCCAGGCGGCCTACGAGCAGTACTTC. As protein: CASSGVSQAAYEQYF.

The chain carries TRBV18 and TRBJ1-6; tentatively, D is TRBD1 (5 bases). The germline V and J ends were trimmed by 3 bases and 8 bases, with 17 bases remaining between them. Germline lookup yields CDR1 KGHSH and CDR2 LQKENI. The CDR3 contains 16 residues. CDR3 coding DNA: TGTGCCAGCTCACCGCTTTCCCCAGGGTCCCATTCACCCCTCCACTTT. This translates into CASSPLSPGSHSPLHF.

The V call is TRBV6-5, the J call TRBJ1-2; the match to TRBD1 covers 10 bases. The CDR3 runs to 14 residues. CDR1 is MNHEY, CDR2 SVGAGI, per germline. V trimming: 9 bases; J trimming: 0 bases; junction bases outside the gene matches: 4. The CDR3 spells CASMGQGSNYGYTF. The CDR3 nucleotides are TGTGCCAGTATGGGACAGGGGTCTAACTATGGCTACACCTTC.

The CDR3 sequence is CASTKNTEAFF. DNA of the CDR3: TGTGCCAGTACAAAGAACACTGAAGCTTTCTTT. The V gene is TRBV27, the J gene TRBJ1-1; D is unresolved. Deletions cut 9 bases from V and 1 base from J, with 6 bases between. The V gene's germline CDR1 is MNHEY and CDR2 SMNVEV (reference sequence). The CDR3 length is 11 residues.

The chain recombines TRBV14 with TRBJ1-2; TRBD1 is a possible D gene (5 bases). V lost 3 bases to trimming and J lost 2 bases, with 7 bases between them. There are 13 residues in the CDR3. Looked up from germline, CDR1 is SGHDN and CDR2 is FVKESK. The DNA for the CDR3 is TGTGCCAGCAGCCAGCGACAGAACTATGGCTACACCTTC. It encodes CASSQRQNYGYTF.

The chain joins TRBV11-3 to TRBJ2-1; the D gene is possibly TRBD1 (5 bases). CDR3 length: 16 amino acids. The germline CDR1 and CDR2 sequences are SGHNT and YENEEA. The germline V and J ends were trimmed by 2 bases and 6 bases, with 17 bases remaining between them. The CDR3: CASSLRRPTGGNEQFF. The CDR3 DNA reads TGTGCCAGCAGCTTACGACGGCCAACAGGTGGCAATGAGCAGTTCTTC.

The genes are TRBV9 and TRBJ2-7; D is perhaps TRBD2 (5 bases). This CDR3 contains 16 residues. V lost 0 bases and J lost 1, with 14 bases in between. Germline V gene lookup returns CDR1 SGDLS and CDR2 YYNGEE. The CDR3 reads CASSVDPGTVSYEQYF. CDR3 in DNA: TGTGCCAGCAGCGTAGATCCGGGAACCGTTTCCTACGAGCAGTACTTC.

The V gene is TRBV4-3, the J gene TRBJ2-3; TRBD2 matches at 9 bases. Germline CDR1 reads LGHNA; CDR2 reads YSLEER. The V and J ends lost 1 base and 5 bases, in that order; junction bases with no gene match: 13. The CDR3 consists of 18 residues. As DNA, the CDR3 is TGCGCCAGCAGCCAAGGAATCGGCGGGGGGGCTATTAGAGATACGCAGTATTTT. Translation: CASSQGIGGGAIRDTQYF.

The chain carries TRBV6-1 and TRBJ2-2, with D possibly matching TRBD2 (5 bases). Germline V lookup: CDR1 MNHNS, CDR2 SASEGT. This CDR3 comprises 16 residues. Trimming cost V 4 bases and J 1 base, with 13 bases left between them. The CDR3 region is CASSARGQVNTGELFF. CDR3 nucleotide sequence: TGTGCCAGCAGTGCCCGCGGGCAGGTGAACACCGGGGAGCTGTTTTTT.

J is TRBJ1-4 and V is TRBV11-2, with 11 nucleotides matching TRBD1. The CDR3 contains 14 residues. V lost 5 bases, J lost 8 bases, and 4 bases stayed unmatched. CDR1 and CDR2 from the germline V gene are SGHAT and FQNNGV. CDR3 DNA: TGTGCCAGCAGCGTAGGACAGGGGGCGGAAAAACTGTTTTTT. It codes for CASSVGQGAEKLFF.

There are a few counts of this clone. CDR3 nucleotides: TGTGCCAGCAGCTTAGATTACATTGGAAACACCATATATTTT. This encodes CASSLDYIGNTIYF. The rearrangement uses TRBV7-6 and TRBJ1-3; D unresolved. This CDR3 comprises 14 residues. Germline V gene data show CDR1 as SGHVS and CDR2 as FNYEAQ. V lost 1 base, J lost 3 bases, and 7 bases lay in between.

This chain connects TRBV30 to TRBJ1-2, with D unclear. The CDR3 covers 14 residues. Germline CDR1 reads GTSNPN; CDR2 reads SVGIG (reference sequence). Trimming cost V 0 bases and J 2 bases, with 10 bases left between them. The DNA for the CDR3 is TGTGCCTGGAGTGTACGTGGGGTGAACTATGGCTACACCTTC. It codes for CAWSVRGVNYGYTF.

The chain has TRBV14 and TRBJ2-7; possibly TRBD1 for D (5 bases). The CDR3 has 15 residues. V gave up 4 bases and J gave up 0 bases, with 13 bases separating them. Germline loops: CDR1 SGHDN, CDR2 FVKESK. CDR3 nucleotide sequence: TGTGCCAGCAGCCGGCAGGGCGCGACCTCCTACGAGCAGTACTTC. It encodes CASSRQGATSYEQYF.

The chain carries TRBV11-3 and TRBJ2-1, with 12 bases identical to TRBD2. Germline V gene data show CDR1 as SGHNT and CDR2 as YENEEA. There are 16 residues in the CDR3. V trimming: 3 bases; J trimming: 6 bases; junction bases outside the gene matches: 6. In DNA, the CDR3 is TGTGCCAGCAGCTTTACTAGCGGGAGGAGGGGCAATGAGCAGTTCTTC. It translates to CASSFTSGRRGNEQFF. The complete variable domain, with remaining parts taken from reference TRBV11-3 and TRBJ2-1, reads EAGVVQSPRYKIIEKKQPVAFWCNPISGHNTLYWYLQNLGQGPELLIRYENEEAVDDSQLPKDRFSAERLKGVDSTLKIQPAELGDSAVYLCASSFTSGRRGNEQFFGPGTRLTVL.

In this sample, this clone turned up a few times. The chain carries TRBV6-1 and TRBJ1-4; D gene ambiguous. Germline CDR1 and CDR2: MNHNS and SASEGT. Trimming left V 1 base short and J 1 base short, with 10 bases between. This CDR3 spans 16 amino acids. Here the CDR3 reads CASSEGPIRTNEKLFF. DNA for the CDR3: TGTGCCAGCAGTGAAGGGCCCATAAGAACTAATGAAAAACTGTTTTTT.

This clone occurred a few times. The same CDR3 also results from other DNA sequences found in this sample. The chain joins TRBV6-1 to TRBJ1-6, with D uncertain. This CDR3 comprises 12 residues. V was cut by 2 bases and J by 10 bases, with 6 bases left in between. The germline V gene encodes CDR1 MNHNS and CDR2 SASEGT. CDR3 in DNA: TGTGCCAGCAGTGAACTCCAATCACCCCTCCACTTT. It codes for CASSELQSPLHF.

As concerns this clone: Since a much larger clone is just one base distant, this may be a read error. The chain combines TRBV29-1 with TRBJ1-3; D uncertain. This CDR3 has 10 residues. Germline assignment: CDR1 SQVTM and CDR2 ANQGSEA. For the CDR3, the DNA is TGCAGCGCGAGCGGAAACACCACATATTTT. Translating gives CSASGNTTYF.

The rearrangement uses TRBV18 and TRBJ1-1; D remains unclear. V lost 3 bases and J 2 bases, leaving 10 bases between the germline ends. CDR1 is KGHSH, CDR2 LQKENI, per germline. The CDR3 loop spans 14 amino acids. In DNA, the CDR3 is TGTGCCAGCTCACCTTATAGCCCAAACACTGAAGCTTTCTTT. This sequence encodes CASSPYSPNTEAFF.

The chain is built from TRBV1 and TRBJ2-7; the DNA was not compared with TRBD1, the D call given in the table. TRBV1 constitutes a pseudogene. The CDR3 is 15 residues long. The CDR3 region has the DNA TGCACCAGCAGCCTATACAGGGCTCGGAAGGACGAGCAGTACTTC. Protein: CTSSLYRARKDEQYF.

V gene TRBV7-9 combines with J gene TRBJ2-3; D is unresolved. Germline values: CDR1 SEHNR, CDR2 FQNEAQ (reference sequence). The CDR3 length is 17 residues. V shed 0 bases and J shed 4 bases, with 17 bases lying between them. The CDR3 sequence is CASSLASTPAFADTQYF. The CDR3 DNA sequence: TGTGCCAGCAGCTTAGCGTCCACGCCGGCTTTTGCAGATACGCAGTATTTT.

Of note for this clone: A much larger clone is a single base away; this may be a read error. The sample contains more than one DNA sequence encoding this CDR3. The chain combines TRBV6-6 with TRBJ1-5; the D is unclear. Trimming left V 2 bases short and J 0 bases short, with 2 bases between. CDR1 MNHNY and CDR2 SVGAGI come from the germline V gene (reference sequence). The CDR3 consists of 13 residues. CDR3 bases: TGTGCCAGCAGTTACAGTAGCAATCAGCCCCAGCATTTT. Protein sequence: CASSYSSNQPQHF.

This sequence joins TRBV14 and TRBJ2-1; D is undetermined. The germline gives CDR1 SGHDN, CDR2 FVKESK. The V end was cut by 0 bases, the J end by 9 bases, with 9 bases between. The CDR3 is 13 amino acids. The CDR3 here is CASSQDLSTEQFF. The CDR3 DNA follows: TGTGCCAGCAGCCAAGATCTTTCTACTGAGCAGTTCTTC.

This clone was counted a single time. This chain connects TRBV7-2 to TRBJ2-7; D is unresolved. The CDR3 totals 18 residues. Trimming removed 2 bases from V and 0 bases from J, with 20 bases in between. Germline CDR1 reads SGHTA; CDR2 reads FQGNSA. CDR3 sequence reads: CASSLYGQATLYSYEQYF. The CDR3 DNA reads as TGTGCCAGCAGCTTATATGGGCAGGCCACCCTCTACTCCTACGAGCAGTACTTC.

V and J are TRBV10-3 and TRBJ2-1; TRBD2 matches 10 bases. CDR1 ENHRY and CDR2 SYGVKD come from the germline V gene. J lost 6 bases, V lost 8 bases, and 1 base had no gene match. The CDR3 length is 12 residues. CDR3 nucleotide sequence: TGTGCCATCCGGACTAGCGGCAATGAGCAGTTCTTC. This translates into CAIRTSGNEQFF.